Reported below is one T cell receptor (beta chain). This sample is part of a study of OX40 agonist ivuxolimab in advanced cancers. For the study at large: Patients in the trial were receiving intravenous ivuxolimab every 2 weeks, at doses of 0.01 to 10 mg/kg.

Profiled with immunoSEQ multiplex PCR; TCRdb holds only in-frame clones, not every one. The table includes 75,000 to 100,000 clones, 91% detected once. V shed 5 bases and J shed 6 bases, with 16 bases lying between them. This CDR3 has 15 residues. In germline, CDR1 is SEHNR, CDR2 FQNEAQ (reference sequence). The clonotype originates from an adult with an advanced solid tumor such as melanoma, head and neck, liver or kidney cancer. Sample: CD4+ or CD8+ T cells sorted from blood, taken in a trial of the OX40 agonist ivuxolimab. This rearrangement joins TRBV7-9 to TRBJ2-2; perhaps TRBD2 as D (5 bases). CDR3 amino acids: CASSAHLGLAGELFF. For the CDR3, the DNA is TGTGCCAGCAGCGCACACCTTGGACTGGCCGGGGAGCTGTTTTTT.